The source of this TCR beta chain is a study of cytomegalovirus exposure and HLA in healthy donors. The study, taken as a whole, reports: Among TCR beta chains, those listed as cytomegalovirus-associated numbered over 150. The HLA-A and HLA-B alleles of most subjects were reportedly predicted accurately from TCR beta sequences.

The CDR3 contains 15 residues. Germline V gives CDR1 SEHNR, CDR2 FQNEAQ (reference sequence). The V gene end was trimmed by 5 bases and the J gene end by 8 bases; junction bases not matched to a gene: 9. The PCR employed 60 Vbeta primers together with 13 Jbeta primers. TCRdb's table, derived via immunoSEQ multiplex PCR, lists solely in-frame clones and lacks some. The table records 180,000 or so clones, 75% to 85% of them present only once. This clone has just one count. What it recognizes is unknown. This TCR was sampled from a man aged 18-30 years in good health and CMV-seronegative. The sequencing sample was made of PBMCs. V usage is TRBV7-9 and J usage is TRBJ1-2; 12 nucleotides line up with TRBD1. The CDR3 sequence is CASSQGQGANVGYTF. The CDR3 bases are TGTGCCAGCAGCCAGGGACAGGGGGCGAATGTGGGCTACACCTTC.